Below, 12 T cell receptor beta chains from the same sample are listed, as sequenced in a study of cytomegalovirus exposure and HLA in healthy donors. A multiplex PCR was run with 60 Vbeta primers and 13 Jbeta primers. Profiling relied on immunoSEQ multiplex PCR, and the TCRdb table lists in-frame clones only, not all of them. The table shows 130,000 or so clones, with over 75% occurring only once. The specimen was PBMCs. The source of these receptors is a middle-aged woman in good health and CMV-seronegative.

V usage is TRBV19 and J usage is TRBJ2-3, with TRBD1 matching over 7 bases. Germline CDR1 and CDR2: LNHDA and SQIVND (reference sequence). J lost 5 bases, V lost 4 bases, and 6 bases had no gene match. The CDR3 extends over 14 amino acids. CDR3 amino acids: CASSTRQGQDTQYF. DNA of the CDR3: TGTGCCAGTAGTACCCGACAGGGCCAAGATACGCAGTATTTT.

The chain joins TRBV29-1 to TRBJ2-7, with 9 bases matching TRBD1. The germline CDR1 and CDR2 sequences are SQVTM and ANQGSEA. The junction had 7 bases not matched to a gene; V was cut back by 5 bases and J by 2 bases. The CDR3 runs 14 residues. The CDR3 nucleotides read TGCAGCGTTAGGGGGACAGGGACCACCTACGAGCAGTACTTC. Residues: CSVRGTGTTYEQYF.

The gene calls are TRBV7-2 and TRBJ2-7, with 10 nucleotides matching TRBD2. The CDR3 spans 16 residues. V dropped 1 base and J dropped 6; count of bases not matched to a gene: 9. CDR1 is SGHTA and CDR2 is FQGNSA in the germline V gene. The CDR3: CASSLGGWSSGSEQYF. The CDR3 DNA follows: TGTGCCAGCAGCTTAGGGGGCTGGTCTAGCGGGAGCGAGCAGTACTTC.

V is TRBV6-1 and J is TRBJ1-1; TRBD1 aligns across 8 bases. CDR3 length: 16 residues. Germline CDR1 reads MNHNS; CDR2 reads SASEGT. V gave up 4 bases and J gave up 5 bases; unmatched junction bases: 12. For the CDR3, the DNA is TGTGCCAGCAGTGCCGGGACAGGACTTTTAGGGACTGAAGCTTTCTTT. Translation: CASSAGTGLLGTEAFF.

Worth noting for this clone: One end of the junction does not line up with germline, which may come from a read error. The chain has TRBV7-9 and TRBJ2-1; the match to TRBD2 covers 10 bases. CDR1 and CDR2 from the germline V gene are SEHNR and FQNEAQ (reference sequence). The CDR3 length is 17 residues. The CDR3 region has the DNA TGTTCCAGCAGCTCACTAGCGGGACCACCTCTTCGGAATGAGCAGTTCTTC. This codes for CSSSSLAGPPLRNEQFF.

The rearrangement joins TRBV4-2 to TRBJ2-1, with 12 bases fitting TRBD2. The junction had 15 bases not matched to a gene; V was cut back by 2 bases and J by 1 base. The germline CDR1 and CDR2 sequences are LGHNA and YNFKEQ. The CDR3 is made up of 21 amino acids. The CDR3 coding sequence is TGTGCCAGCAGCCAATATCCCGCGGCTAGCGGGAGGGCCGGGTCCTACAATGAGCAGTTCTTC. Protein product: CASSQYPAASGRAGSYNEQFF.

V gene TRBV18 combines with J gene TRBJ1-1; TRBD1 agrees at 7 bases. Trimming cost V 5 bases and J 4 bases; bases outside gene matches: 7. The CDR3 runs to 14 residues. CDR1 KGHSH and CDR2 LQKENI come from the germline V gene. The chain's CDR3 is CASSNTAGGTEAFF. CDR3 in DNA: TGTGCCAGCTCAAACACGGCAGGGGGCACTGAAGCTTTCTTT.

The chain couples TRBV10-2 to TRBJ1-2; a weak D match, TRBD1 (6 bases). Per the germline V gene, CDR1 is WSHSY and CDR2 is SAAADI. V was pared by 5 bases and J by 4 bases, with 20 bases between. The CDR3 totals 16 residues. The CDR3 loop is CASSPTQQGTFYGYTF. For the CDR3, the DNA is TGCGCCAGCAGTCCCACCCAACAGGGCACGTTCTATGGCTACACCTTC.

CDR3: CASSLERPSGADTQYF. The CDR3 DNA reads TGCGCCAGCAGCTTGGAGCGACCCTCAGGGGCAGATACGCAGTATTTT. The chain employs TRBV5-1 and TRBJ2-3, with D perhaps matching TRBD1 (6 bases). Trimming pared 0 bases from V and 4 bases from J, leaving 15 bases between. This CDR3 has 16 residues. From germline, CDR1 is SGHRS and CDR2 YFSETQ.

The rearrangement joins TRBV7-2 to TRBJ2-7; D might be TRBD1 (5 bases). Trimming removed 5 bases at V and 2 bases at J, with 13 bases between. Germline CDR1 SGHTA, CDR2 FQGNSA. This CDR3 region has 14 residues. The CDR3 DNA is TGTGCCAGCAGCCACGCAGGGATGCCCTACGAGCAGTACTTC. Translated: CASSHAGMPYEQYF.

This CDR3 reads CASSLLGPGQPQHF. The CDR3 coding sequence is TGTGCCAGCAGTTTGCTTGGTCCGGGTCAGCCCCAGCATTTT. V is TRBV27 and J is TRBJ1-5; D ambiguous. The CDR3 has 14 amino acids. Germline V gene lookup returns CDR1 MNHEY and CDR2 SMNVEV (reference sequence). V dropped 3 bases and J dropped 6 bases, with 12 bases sitting between them.

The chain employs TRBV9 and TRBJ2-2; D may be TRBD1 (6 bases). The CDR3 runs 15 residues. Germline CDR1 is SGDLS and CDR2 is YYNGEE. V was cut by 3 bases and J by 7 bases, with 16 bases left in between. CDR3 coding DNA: TGTGCCAGCAGCGACAGGGAGAGTTCGGGCGGGGAGCTGTTTTTT. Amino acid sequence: CASSDRESSGGELFF.